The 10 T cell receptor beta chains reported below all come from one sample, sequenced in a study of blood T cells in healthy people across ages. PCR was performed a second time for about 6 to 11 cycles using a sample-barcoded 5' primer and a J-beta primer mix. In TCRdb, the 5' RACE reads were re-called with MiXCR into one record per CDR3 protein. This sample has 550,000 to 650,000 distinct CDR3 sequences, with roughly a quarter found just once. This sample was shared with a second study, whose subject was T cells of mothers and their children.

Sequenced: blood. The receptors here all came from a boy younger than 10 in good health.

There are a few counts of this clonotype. The CDR3 coding sequence is TGTGCCAGCACAAGCGTCGGCCTTCAAGAGACCCAGTACTTC. This gives the protein CASTSVGLQETQYF. This chain joins TRBV12-3 or TRBV12-4 and TRBJ2-5; D is unclear. Trimming cost V 7 bases and J 2 bases, with 14 bases left between them. This CDR3 has 14 residues.

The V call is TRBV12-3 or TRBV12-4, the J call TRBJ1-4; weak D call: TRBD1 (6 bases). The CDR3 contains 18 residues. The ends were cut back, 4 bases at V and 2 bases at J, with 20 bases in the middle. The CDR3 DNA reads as TGTGCCAGCAGTTCGCTACCACAGGGTATTCCCACTAATGAAAAACTGTTTTTT. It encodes CASSSLPQGIPTNEKLFF.

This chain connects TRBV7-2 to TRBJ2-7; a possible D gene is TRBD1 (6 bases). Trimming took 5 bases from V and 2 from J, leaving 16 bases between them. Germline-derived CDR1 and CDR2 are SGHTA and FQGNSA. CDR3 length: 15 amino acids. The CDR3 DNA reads TGTGCCAGCAGCACCCTGACAGGTTACACCTACGAGCAGTACTTC. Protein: CASSTLTGYTYEQYF. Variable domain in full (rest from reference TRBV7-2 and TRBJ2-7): GAGVSQSPSNKVTEKGKDVELRCDPISGHTALYWYRQSLGQGLEFLIYFQGNSAPDKSGLPSDRFSAERTGGSVSTLTIQRTQQEDSAVYLCASSTLTGYTYEQYFGPGTRLTVT.

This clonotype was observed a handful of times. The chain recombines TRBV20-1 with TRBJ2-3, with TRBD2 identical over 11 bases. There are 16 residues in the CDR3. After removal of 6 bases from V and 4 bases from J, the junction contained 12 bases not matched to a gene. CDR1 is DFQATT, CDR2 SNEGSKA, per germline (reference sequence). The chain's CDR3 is CSAWLAGGTSADTQYF. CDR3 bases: TGCAGTGCATGGCTAGCGGGGGGTACCTCGGCAGATACGCAGTATTTT.

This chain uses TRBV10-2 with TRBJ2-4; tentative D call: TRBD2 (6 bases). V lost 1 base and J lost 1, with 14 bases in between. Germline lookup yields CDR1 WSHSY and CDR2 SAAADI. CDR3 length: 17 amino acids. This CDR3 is CASSEFGGAMAKNIQYF. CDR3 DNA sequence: TGCGCCAGCAGTGAGTTTGGAGGGGCGATGGCCAAAAACATTCAGTACTTC.

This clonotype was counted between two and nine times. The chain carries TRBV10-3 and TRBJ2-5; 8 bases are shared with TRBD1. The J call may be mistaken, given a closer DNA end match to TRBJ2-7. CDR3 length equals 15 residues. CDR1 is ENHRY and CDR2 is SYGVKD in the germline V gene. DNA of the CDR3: TGTGCCATCAGCCGGCCGACAGGGGACTCCTACGAGCAGTACTTC. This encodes CAISRPTGDSYEQYF.

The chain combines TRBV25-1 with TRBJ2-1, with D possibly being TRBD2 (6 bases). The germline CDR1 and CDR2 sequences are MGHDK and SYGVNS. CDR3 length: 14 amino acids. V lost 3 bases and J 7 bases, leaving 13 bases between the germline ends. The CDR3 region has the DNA TGTGCCAGCAGTGAGGCGGGGCCGTCGAATGAGCAGTTCTTC. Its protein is CASSEAGPSNEQFF.

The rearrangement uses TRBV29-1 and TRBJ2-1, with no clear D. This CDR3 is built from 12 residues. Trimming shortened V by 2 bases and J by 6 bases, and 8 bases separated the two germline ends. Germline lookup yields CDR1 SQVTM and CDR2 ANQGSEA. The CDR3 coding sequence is TGCAGCGTTGAATACCAAATCAATGAGCAGTTCTTC. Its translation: CSVEYQINEQFF.

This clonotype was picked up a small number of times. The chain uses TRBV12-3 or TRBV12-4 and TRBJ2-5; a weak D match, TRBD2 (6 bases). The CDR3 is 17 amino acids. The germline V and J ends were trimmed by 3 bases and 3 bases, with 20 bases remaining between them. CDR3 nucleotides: TGTGCCAGCAGTTTTAGAATTCGGGACTGGGAAGAAGAGACCCAGTACTTC. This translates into CASSFRIRDWEEETQYF.

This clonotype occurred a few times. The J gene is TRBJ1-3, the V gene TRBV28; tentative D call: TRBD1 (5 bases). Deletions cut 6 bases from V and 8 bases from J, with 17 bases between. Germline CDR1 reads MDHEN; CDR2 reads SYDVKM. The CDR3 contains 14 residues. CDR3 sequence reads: CASRIPSEGYTIYF. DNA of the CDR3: TGTGCCAGCAGGATCCCAAGTGAGGGGTACACCATATATTTT. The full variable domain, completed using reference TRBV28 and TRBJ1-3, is DVKVTQSSRYLVKRTGEKVFLECVQDMDHENMFWYRQDPGLGLRLIYFSYDVKMKEKGDIPEGYSVSREKKERFSLILESASTNQTSMYLCASRIPSEGYTIYFGEGSWLTVV.